These T cell receptor beta chains were read from a single sample in a study of early T cells in non-severe SARS-CoV-2 infection. From the 5' RACE reads, TCRdb called clonotypes with MiXCR, one entry per CDR3 protein. The data contain 25,000 to 35,000 distinct CDR3 sequences, roughly 7% of them singletons. The sample consisted of whole blood. These receptors all come from an adult who was a healthcare worker with PCR-confirmed SARS-CoV-2 infection or an uninfected control (not recorded which). CDR3s leave out the opening cysteine and the closing phenylalanine or tryptophan.

len	v_gene	j_gene	CDR3aa
11	TRBV7-9	TRBJ2-7	ASSLFGLPGGY
14	TRBV28	TRBJ2-3	ASGLAGWQGTDTQY
9	TRBV12-3/TRBV12-4	TRBJ2-1	ASSTRGEQF
11	TRBV27	TRBJ2-7	ASSLPDDPRQY
14	TRBV29-1	TRBJ2-7	SVEGGGLAGTYEQY
9	TRBV2	TRBJ2-5	AATYQETQY
11	TRBV28	TRBJ2-7	ASSLVPSYEQY
14	TRBV12-3/TRBV12-4	TRBJ1-1	ASTTLGGFMNTEAF
10	TRBV6-6	TRBJ1-1	ASRVGDTEAF
12	TRBV20-1	TRBJ2-1	SATGQIAYNEQF
13	TRBV3-1	TRBJ2-3	ASSQDWAGADTQY
12	TRBV28	TRBJ1-2	ASRPPGSNYGYT
10	TRBV29-1	TRBJ1-2	SGSGGSLGYT
10	TRBV3-1	TRBJ2-3	ASSQVVGTQY
12	TRBV7-2	TRBJ1-1	ASSSSRDRVEAF
13	TRBV28	TRBJ1-2	ASSPAGQGARGYT
13	TRBV2	TRBJ1-4	ASSGGVRTNEKLF
10	TRBV12-3/TRBV12-4	TRBJ2-7	ASSLTRYEQY
14	TRBV7-2	TRBJ2-7	ASSLAGTQASYEQY
11	TRBV4-1	TRBJ2-3	ASSHPKTDTQY
13	TRBV27	TRBJ1-1	ASSPTVLLNTEAF
12	TRBV27	TRBJ1-2	ASSYLTGNYGYT
12	TRBV7-2	TRBJ2-1	ASSLGREGHEQF
12	TRBV12-3/TRBV12-4	TRBJ1-6	ASSIQGTNSPLH
14	TRBV5-4	TRBJ2-2	ASSPRGQGAIGELF
13	TRBV27	TRBJ1-5	ASSLRPGRGQPQH
14	TRBV19	TRBJ2-1	ASSMGTSGTYNEQF
10	TRBV6-2/TRBV6-3	TRBJ1-1	ASSQTGAEAF
12	TRBV18	TRBJ1-1	ASSPTRDVTEAF
12	TRBV7-2	TRBJ1-6	ASSFSPMNSPLH
12	TRBV7-6	TRBJ2-7	ASSLGQRSYEQY
13	TRBV7-9	TRBJ2-1	ASSLPGQGGGEQF
13	TRBV5-4	TRBJ1-2	ASSSQLRADYGYT
15	TRBV19	TRBJ2-1	ASSIGSSGRNSNEQF
11	TRBV27	TRBJ1-2	ASSAGSLYGYT
11	TRBV18	TRBJ2-7	ASSPRSHPGQY
12	TRBV15	TRBJ2-3	ATSGRLAADTQY
9	TRBV19	TRBJ1-2	ASSRNYGYT
13	TRBV28	TRBJ1-1	ASSFLDRGHTEAF
15	TRBV6-5	TRBJ1-4	ASRKGQGVVFNEKLF
13	TRBV12-3/TRBV12-4	TRBJ2-3	ASSLGGQVLDTQY
15	TRBV28	TRBJ2-3	ASSQGLAASSTDTQY
12	TRBV2	TRBJ2-1	ASSVLAGYNEQF
12	TRBV19	TRBJ2-1	ASSISPGVDEQF
12	TRBV20-1	TRBJ2-3	SASIAGSTDTQY
14	TRBV28	TRBJ1-3	ASSLGTRLSGNTIY
13	TRBV11-2	TRBJ2-1	ASSLAPDRGYEQF
11	TRBV2	TRBJ2-7	ASSEGRVYEQY
12	TRBV9	TRBJ1-2	ASSEPGHPYGYT
11	TRBV12-3/TRBV12-4	TRBJ1-2	ASTQQGGYGYT
12	TRBV20-1	TRBJ2-1	SARVAGRYNEQF
15	TRBV24-1	TRBJ2-1	ATSGSSTSGINNEQF
13	TRBV20-1	TRBJ2-2	SARLAGVTTGELF
13	TRBV24-1	TRBJ2-1	ATSDLQGAHNEQF
15	TRBV6-5	TRBJ1-2	ASSFTSKTGAGSGYT
10	TRBV28	TRBJ1-3	ASKQPGNTIY
10	TRBV18	TRBJ2-3	ASSPRSDTQY
15	TRBV5-4	TRBJ1-1	ASSGRTGAVRNSEAF
12	TRBV28	TRBJ2-5	ASAGQGPQETQY